This is a list of T cell receptor beta chains from one sample in a study of lymphopenia after photon versus proton radiotherapy. Repertoires were generated with immunoSEQ multiplex PCR, while TCRdb's copy carries only in-frame clones and drops some. The sample carries around 35,000 clones, over 75% recorded once. Source: peripheral blood, taken from a patient treated with photon-based radiotherapy. These receptors originate from a man in his fifties with gastric cancer. CDR3s include the opening cysteine and the closing phenylalanine or tryptophan. D genes are given only for firm matches. The size of a clone is reported for some rows only, either as once, few or many, or as a class for expanded clones.

J: TRBJ1-3
V: TRBV6-6
size: NA
D: TRBD1
DNA: TGTGCCAGCAGTTTACCCGGGACAGGGGAGCATTTT
CDR3: CASSLPGTGEHF

J: TRBJ1-4
V: TRBV7-2
size: NA
D: TRBD1
DNA: TGTGCCAGCAGCGCGGACAGGGTTGAAAAACTGTTTTTT
CDR3: CASSADRVEKLFF

J: TRBJ1-2
V: TRBV5-5
size: few
D: NA
DNA: TGTGCCAGCAGCTTGGGAGGGGGAGTATCCTATGGCTACACCTTC
CDR3: CASSLGGGVSYGYTF

J: TRBJ2-7
V: TRBV30
size: NA
D: NA
DNA: TGTGCCTGGAGTCGGAATAACAGCCCCTACGAGCAGTACTTC
CDR3: CAWSRNNSPYEQYF

J: TRBJ2-2
V: TRBV11-2
size: NA
D: NA
DNA: TGTGCCAGCAGCCCCCAGGGCAGGACGAACACCGGGGAGCTGTTTTTT
CDR3: CASSPQGRTNTGELFF

J: TRBJ2-2
V: TRBV21-1
size: NA
D: NA
DNA: TGTGCCAGCAGCAAGTTACTAGCGGGAGTCTTAGGGGAGCTGTTTTTT
CDR3: CASSKLLAGVLGELFF

J: TRBJ2-1
V: TRBV5-5
size: NA
D: NA
DNA: TGTGCCAGCAGTCCTAGAGCCTTGTACAACTACAATGAGCAGTTCTTC
CDR3: CASSPRALYNYNEQFF

J: TRBJ1-1
V: TRBV28
size: NA
D: NA
DNA: TGTGCCAGCAGGAGTACAGGAGGTGAAGCTTTCTTT
CDR3: CASRSTGGEAFF

J: TRBJ2-1
V: TRBV14
size: NA
D: NA
DNA: TGTGCCAGCAGCCAAGAAGGGGGGGTTTCCTACAATGAGCAGTTCTTC
CDR3: CASSQEGGVSYNEQFF

J: TRBJ2-7
V: TRBV7-2
size: NA
D: NA
DNA: TGTGCCAGCACCCCAACGTACAGCTCCTACGAGCAGTACTTC
CDR3: CASTPTYSSYEQYF

J: TRBJ2-1
V: TRBV7-2
size: NA
D: TRBD2
DNA: TGTGCCAGCAGCTTAGTGACTAGCGGAAGCAATGAGCAGTTCTTC
CDR3: CASSLVTSGSNEQFF

J: TRBJ2-3
V: TRBV19
size: NA
D: NA
DNA: TGTGCCAGTAGTCCCCAGAGACCTAGCACAGATACGCAGTATTTT
CDR3: CASSPQRPSTDTQYF

J: TRBJ1-3
V: TRBV5-6
size: NA
D: TRBD1
DNA: TGTGCCAGCAGCCTATACGGGACAGGGTTTGGAAACACCATATATTTT
CDR3: CASSLYGTGFGNTIYF

J: TRBJ2-3
V: TRBV7-9
size: NA
D: NA
DNA: TGTGCCAGCAGCTTGGGGGAGAGTTGGACAGATACGCAGTATTTT
CDR3: CASSLGESWTDTQYF

J: TRBJ2-7
V: TRBV7-8
size: NA
D: TRBD2
DNA: TGTGCCAGCAGCTTAAGAGGGCAGGGGGCCAGCGGGAGGGCCGGAGGCGAGCAGTACTTC
CDR3: CASSLRGQGASGRAGGEQYF

J: TRBJ2-3
V: TRBV6-1
size: NA
D: TRBD2
DNA: TGTGCCAGCAGAGCGGGGTTCCTCCCATGGGCGCAGTATTTT
CDR3: CASRAGFLPWAQYF

J: TRBJ2-1
V: TRBV10-3
size: NA
D: TRBD2
DNA: TGTGCCATCAGTGATTTCTCGGCTAGCGGCAATGAGCAGTTCTTC
CDR3: CAISDFSASGNEQFF

J: TRBJ2-3
V: TRBV2
size: NA
D: NA
DNA: TGTGCCAGCAGTGACCGGCATACGCAGTATTTT
CDR3: CASSDRHTQYF

J: TRBJ2-5
V: TRBV10-3
size: NA
D: NA
DNA: TGTGCCATCAGTGGGGCAGGGGCGGAGGGAGAGACCCAGTACTTC
CDR3: CAISGAGAEGETQYF

J: TRBJ2-2
V: TRBV19
size: NA
D: TRBD1
DNA: TGTGCCAGTAGTATGGGACAGGGGAACACCGGGGAGCTGTTTTTT
CDR3: CASSMGQGNTGELFF

J: TRBJ2-5
V: TRBV29-1
size: NA
D: TRBD2
DNA: TGCAGCGTTAACCTAGCGGGAGGGCTTGAGACCCAGTACTTC
CDR3: CSVNLAGGLETQYF

J: TRBJ2-5
V: TRBV19
size: NA
D: TRBD2
DNA: TGTGCCAGTAGCCTACGGACTAGCGGGGGAGAGACCCAGTACTTC
CDR3: CASSLRTSGGETQYF

J: TRBJ1-2
V: TRBV5-1
size: NA
D: TRBD1
DNA: TGCGCCAGCAGCAGGACAGGGTCAAACTATGGCTACACCTTC
CDR3: CASSRTGSNYGYTF

J: TRBJ2-5
V: TRBV4-1
size: NA
D: NA
DNA: TGCGCCAGCAGCCAATCAGGGTTCCAAGAGACCCAGTACTTC
CDR3: CASSQSGFQETQYF

J: TRBJ2-2
V: TRBV11-2
size: once
D: TRBD2
DNA: TGTGCCAGCAGCTTAGGGGGGACTAGCGGGAGGGCCTCCACCGGGGAGCTGTTTTTT
CDR3: CASSLGGTSGRASTGELFF